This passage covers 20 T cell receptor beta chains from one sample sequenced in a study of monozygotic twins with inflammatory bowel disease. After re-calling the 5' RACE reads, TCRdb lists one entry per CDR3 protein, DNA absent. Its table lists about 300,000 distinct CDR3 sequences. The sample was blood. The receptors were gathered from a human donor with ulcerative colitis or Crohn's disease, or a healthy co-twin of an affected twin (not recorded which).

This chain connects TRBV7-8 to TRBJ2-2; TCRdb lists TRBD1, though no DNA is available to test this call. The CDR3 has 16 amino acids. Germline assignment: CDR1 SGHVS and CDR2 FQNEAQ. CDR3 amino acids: CASSLIAGQGTGELFF.

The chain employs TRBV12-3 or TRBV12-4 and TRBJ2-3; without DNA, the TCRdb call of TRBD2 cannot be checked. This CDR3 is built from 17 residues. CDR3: CASSPTGAGEGTDTQYF.

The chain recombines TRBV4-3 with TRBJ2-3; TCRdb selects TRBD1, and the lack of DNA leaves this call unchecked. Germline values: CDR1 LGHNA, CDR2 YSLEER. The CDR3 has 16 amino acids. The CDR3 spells CASSRLTGAPTDTQYF.

The CDR3 region is CASSPDPTGTYGYTF. The chain is built from TRBV4-3 and TRBJ1-2; absent DNA, TCRdb's TRBD1 call cannot be checked. CDR3 size: 15 residues. Germline V gene lookup returns CDR1 LGHNA and CDR2 YSLEER.

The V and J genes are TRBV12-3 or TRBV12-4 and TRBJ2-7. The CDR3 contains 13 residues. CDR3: CASRLGEVGEQYF.

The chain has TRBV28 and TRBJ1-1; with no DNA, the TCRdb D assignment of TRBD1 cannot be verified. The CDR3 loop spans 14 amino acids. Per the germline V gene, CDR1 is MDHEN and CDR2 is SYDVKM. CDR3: CASILTGRVAEAFF.

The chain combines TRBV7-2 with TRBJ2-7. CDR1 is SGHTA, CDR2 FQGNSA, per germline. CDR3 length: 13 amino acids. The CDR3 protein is CASTSPSSYEQHF.

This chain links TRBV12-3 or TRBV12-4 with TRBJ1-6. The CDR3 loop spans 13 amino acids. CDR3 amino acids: CASRSPGDSPLHF.

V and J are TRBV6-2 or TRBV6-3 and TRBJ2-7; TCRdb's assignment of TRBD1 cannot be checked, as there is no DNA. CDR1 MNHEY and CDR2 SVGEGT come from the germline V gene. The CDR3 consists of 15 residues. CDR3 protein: CASSYTRTDIYEQYF.

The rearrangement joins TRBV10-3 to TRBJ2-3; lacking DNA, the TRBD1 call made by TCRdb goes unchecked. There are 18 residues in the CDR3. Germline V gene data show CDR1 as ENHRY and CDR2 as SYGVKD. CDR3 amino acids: CAISVSTSGTGGTDTQYF.

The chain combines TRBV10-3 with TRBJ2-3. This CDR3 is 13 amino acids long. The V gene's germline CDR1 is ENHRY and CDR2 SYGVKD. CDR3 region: CAINQRGTDTQYF.

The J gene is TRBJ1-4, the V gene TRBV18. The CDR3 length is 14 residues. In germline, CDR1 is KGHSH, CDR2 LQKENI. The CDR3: CASSQQGSDEKLFF.

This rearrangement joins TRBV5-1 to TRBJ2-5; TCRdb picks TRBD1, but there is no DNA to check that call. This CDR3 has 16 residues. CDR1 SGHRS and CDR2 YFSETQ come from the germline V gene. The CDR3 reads CASSLLVVWGEETQYF.

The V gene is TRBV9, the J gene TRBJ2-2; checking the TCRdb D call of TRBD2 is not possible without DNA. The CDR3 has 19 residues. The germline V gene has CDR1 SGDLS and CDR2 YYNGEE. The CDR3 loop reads CASSVALTLRGGNTGELFF.

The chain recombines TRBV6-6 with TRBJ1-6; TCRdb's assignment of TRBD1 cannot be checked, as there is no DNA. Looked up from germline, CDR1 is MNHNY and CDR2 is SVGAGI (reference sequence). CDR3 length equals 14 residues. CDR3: CASSPGQANSPLHF.

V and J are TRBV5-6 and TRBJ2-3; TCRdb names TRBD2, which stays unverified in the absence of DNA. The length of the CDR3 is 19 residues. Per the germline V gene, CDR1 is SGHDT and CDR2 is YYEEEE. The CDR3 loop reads CASSLRGLAGGPMRDTQYF.

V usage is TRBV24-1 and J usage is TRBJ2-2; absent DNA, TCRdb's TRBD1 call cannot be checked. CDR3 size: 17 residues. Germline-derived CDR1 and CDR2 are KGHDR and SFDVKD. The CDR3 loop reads CATSDRNRGSNTGELFF.

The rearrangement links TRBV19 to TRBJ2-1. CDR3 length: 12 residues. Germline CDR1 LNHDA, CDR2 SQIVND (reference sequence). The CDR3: CASKAVEDEQFF.

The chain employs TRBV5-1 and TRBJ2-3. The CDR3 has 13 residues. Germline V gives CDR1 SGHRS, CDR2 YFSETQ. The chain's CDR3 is CASRFAGGDTQYF. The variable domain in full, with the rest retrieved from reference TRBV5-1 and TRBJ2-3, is KAGVTQTPRYLIKTRGQQVTLSCSPISGHRSVSWYQQTPGQGLQFLFEYFSETQRNKGNFPGRFSGRQFSNSRSEMNVSTLELGDSALYLCASRFAGGDTQYFGPGTRLTVL.

The CDR3 protein is CASSSPTGGVNEKLFF. The rearrangement uses TRBV7-2 and TRBJ1-4. Germline CDR1 SGHTA, CDR2 FQGNSA. The CDR3 totals 16 residues.